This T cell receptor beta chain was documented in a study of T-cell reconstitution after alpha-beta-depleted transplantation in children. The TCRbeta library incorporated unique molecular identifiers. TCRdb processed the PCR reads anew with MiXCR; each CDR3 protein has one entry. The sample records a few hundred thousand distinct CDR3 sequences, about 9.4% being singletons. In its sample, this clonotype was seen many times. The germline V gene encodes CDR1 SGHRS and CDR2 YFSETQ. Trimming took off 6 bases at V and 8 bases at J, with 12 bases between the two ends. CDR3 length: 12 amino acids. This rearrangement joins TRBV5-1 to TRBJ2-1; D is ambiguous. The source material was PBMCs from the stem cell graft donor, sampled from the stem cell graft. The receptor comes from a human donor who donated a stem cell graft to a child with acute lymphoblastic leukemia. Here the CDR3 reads CASTSRWDEQFF. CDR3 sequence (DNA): TGCGCCAGCACCTCGAGGTGGGATGAGCAGTTCTTC.